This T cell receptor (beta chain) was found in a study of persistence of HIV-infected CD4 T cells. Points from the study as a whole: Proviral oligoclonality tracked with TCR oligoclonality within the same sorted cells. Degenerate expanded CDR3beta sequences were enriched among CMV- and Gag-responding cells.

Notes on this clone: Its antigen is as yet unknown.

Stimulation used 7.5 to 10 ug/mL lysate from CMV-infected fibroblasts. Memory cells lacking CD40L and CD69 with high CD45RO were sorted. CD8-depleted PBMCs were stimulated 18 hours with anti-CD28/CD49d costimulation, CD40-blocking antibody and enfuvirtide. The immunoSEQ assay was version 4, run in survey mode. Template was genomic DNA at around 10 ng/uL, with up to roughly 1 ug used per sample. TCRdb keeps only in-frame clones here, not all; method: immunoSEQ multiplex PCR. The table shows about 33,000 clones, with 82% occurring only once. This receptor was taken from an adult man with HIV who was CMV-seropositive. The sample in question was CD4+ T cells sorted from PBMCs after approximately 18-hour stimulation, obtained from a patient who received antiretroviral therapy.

CDR3 amino acids: CASGLGEYNSPLHF. The CDR3 DNA sequence: TGTGCTAGTGGTTTAGGAGAGTATAATTCACCCCTCCACTTT. V is TRBV12-5 and J is TRBJ1-6; the D is unclear. Germline V gene data show CDR1 as LGHNT and CDR2 as FRNRAP. Trimming removed 3 bases at V and 4 bases at J, with 7 bases between. This CDR3 has 14 amino acids.